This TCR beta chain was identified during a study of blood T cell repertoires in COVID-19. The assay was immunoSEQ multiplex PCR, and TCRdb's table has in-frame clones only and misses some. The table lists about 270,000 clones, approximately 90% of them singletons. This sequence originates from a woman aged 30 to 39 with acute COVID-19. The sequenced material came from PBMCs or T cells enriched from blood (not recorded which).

CDR3 bases: TGTGCCAGCAGCCAAGGACTAGCGGGAGGAAATGAGCAGTTCTTC. It codes for CASSQGLAGGNEQFF. The chain joins TRBV4-2 to TRBJ2-1, with 13 bases identical to TRBD2. Unmatched junction bases numbered 1, after V lost 1 base and J lost 7 bases. This CDR3 is built from 15 residues. The germline CDR1 and CDR2 sequences are LGHNA and YNFKEQ.